Each of the 18 T cell receptor beta chains below was sequenced from the same sample in a study of blood T cell repertoires in COVID-19. Repertoires were generated with immunoSEQ multiplex PCR, while TCRdb's copy carries only in-frame clones and drops some. The sample carries some 300,000 clones, 88% recorded once. Sequenced sample: PBMCs or T cells enriched from blood (not recorded which). The receptors originated from a woman aged 55-70 years in a cohort exposed to, infected with or recovered from COVID-19 (not recorded which).

The chain has TRBV7-2 and TRBJ2-1; TRBD2 matches at 11 bases. The CDR3 contains 17 residues. Germline loops: CDR1 SGHTA, CDR2 FQGNSA. V shed 1 base and J 7 bases; nucleotides not matched to a gene: 9. The CDR3: CASSLVSLAGGRNEQFF. As DNA, the CDR3 is TGTGCCAGCAGCTTAGTGTCGCTAGCGGGAGGACGGAATGAGCAGTTCTTC.

The chain couples TRBV28 to TRBJ1-2; perhaps TRBD1 as D (6 bases). V was trimmed by 2 bases and J by 6 bases, leaving 10 bases between them. Germline-derived CDR1 and CDR2 are MDHEN and SYDVKM. The CDR3 spans 13 residues. The CDR3 sequence is CASSLTGTNGYTF. The CDR3 bases are TGTGCCAGCAGTTTAACAGGGACGAATGGCTACACCTTC.

This chain uses TRBV13 with TRBJ2-7; the match to TRBD1 covers 8 bases. Trimming removed 1 base from V and 9 bases from J; junction bases left unmatched: 14. Germline V gene lookup returns CDR1 PRHDT and CDR2 FYEKMQ (reference sequence). The CDR3 consists of 16 residues. The CDR3 region is CASSLVSGTGATSQYF. The CDR3, as DNA: TGTGCCAGCAGCTTAGTTTCGGGGACAGGTGCAACCTCGCAGTACTTC.

The CDR3, as DNA: TGCGCCAGCAGCTTGGGGGGCGGAACCTACGAGCAGTACTTC. This codes for CASSLGGGTYEQYF. This rearrangement joins TRBV5-1 to TRBJ2-7; D is perhaps TRBD1 (5 bases). From germline, CDR1 is SGHRS and CDR2 YFSETQ. This CDR3 contains 14 residues. The V end lost 0 bases, the J end lost 2 bases, and 9 bases lay between the germline ends.

A single count supports this clone. The rearrangement uses TRBV3-1 (or the pseudogene TRBV3-2) and TRBJ2-1, with D hard to call. Trimming took 0 bases from V and 3 from J, leaving 9 bases between them. The CDR3 length is 15 residues. Germline values: CDR1 LGHDT, CDR2 YNNKEL (reference sequence). The CDR3 sequence is CASSQEFNNYNEQFF. The CDR3, as DNA: TGTGCCAGCAGCCAAGAGTTTAATAACTACAATGAGCAGTTCTTC.

This CDR3 is CASSLEGRGVKTQYF. The DNA of the CDR3 is TGTGCCAGCAGCTTGGAGGGCAGGGGGGTGAAGACCCAGTACTTC. The chain joins TRBV5-4 to TRBJ2-5, with D possibly TRBD1 on 7 matching bases. Germline loops: CDR1 SGHNT, CDR2 YYREEE (reference sequence). V lost 0 bases, J lost 6 bases, and 15 bases lay in between. The CDR3 has 15 amino acids. Full variable domain (outside the CDR3, taken from reference TRBV5-4 and TRBJ2-5): ETGVTQSPTHLIKTRGQQVTLRCSSQSGHNTVSWYQQALGQGPQFIFQYYREEENGRGNFPPRFSGLQFPNYSSELNVNALELDDSALYLCASSLEGRGVKTQYFGPGTRLLVL.

A remark on this clone: Other DNA variants within this sample encode the same CDR3. V usage is TRBV29-1 and J usage is TRBJ2-7; 7 bases map to TRBD1. Germline values: CDR1 SQVTM, CDR2 ANQGSEA. This CDR3 contains 12 residues. J gave up 3 bases and V 7 bases, and 6 bases lay outside the gene matches. DNA of the CDR3: TGCAGCGGGCGCTCAGGGGGCTACGAGCAGTACTTC. Translation: CSGRSGGYEQYF.

The chain uses TRBV4-2 and TRBJ1-4, with D possibly TRBD1 on 5 matching bases. V dropped 0 bases and J dropped 8 bases, with 10 bases sitting between them. The CDR3 consists of 14 residues. Germline V gene sequence: CDR1 LGHNA, CDR2 YNFKEQ. The CDR3 here is CASSQDRGEEKLFF. CDR3 bases: TGTGCCAGCAGCCAAGATCGGGGGGAAGAAAAACTGTTTTTT.

This sequence joins TRBV7-3 and TRBJ1-1; 7 nucleotides line up with TRBD1. V was pared by 5 bases and J by 5 bases, with 8 bases of the junction left unmatched. CDR1 is SGHTA, CDR2 FQGTGA, per germline. The CDR3 totals 14 residues. The CDR3 nucleotides are TGTGCCAGCAGCCCTGGGTCAGGGGGGACTGAAGCTTTCTTT. Its translation is CASSPGSGGTEAFF. The entire variable domain, with the rest obtained from reference TRBV7-3 and TRBJ1-1, is as follows: GAGVSQTPSNKVTEKGKYVELRCDPISGHTALYWYRQSLGQGPEFLIYFQGTGAADDSGLPNDRFFAVRPEGSVSTLKIQRTERGDSAVYLCASSPGSGGTEAFFGQGTRLTVV.

The chain recombines TRBV28 with TRBJ1-2; D is perhaps TRBD1 (5 bases). Germline values: CDR1 MDHEN, CDR2 SYDVKM. The V and J ends lost 6 bases and 5 bases respectively, with 13 bases between them. There are 13 residues in the CDR3. The CDR3 coding sequence is TGTGCCAGCAGGGAGCAGGGAATGTATGGCTACACCTTC. It is translated as CASREQGMYGYTF.

The chain has TRBV14 and TRBJ2-7; 8 bases align to TRBD2. The V gene end was trimmed by 0 bases and the J gene end by 2 bases; junction bases not matched to a gene: 6. CDR1 is SGHDN and CDR2 is FVKESK in the germline V gene. CDR3 size: 16 residues. This chain's CDR3 is CASSQDDERGTYEQYF. CDR3 bases: TGTGCCAGCAGCCAAGATGACGAGCGGGGGACCTACGAGCAGTACTTC.

The chain is built from TRBV4-2 and TRBJ2-7; TRBD2 matches at 13 bases. The CDR3 has 16 residues. Trimming removed 4 bases from V and 3 bases from J; junction bases left unmatched: 6. CDR1 LGHNA and CDR2 YNFKEQ come from the germline V gene. In nucleotides, the CDR3 is TGTGCCAGCAGCCGCGGGACTAGCGGGGATATCTACGAGCAGTACTTC. Translated: CASSRGTSGDIYEQYF.

This clone was seen a few times. The chain couples TRBV9 to TRBJ1-1; 9 bases are a match to TRBD1. The CDR3 is 17 residues long. Germline values: CDR1 SGDLS, CDR2 YYNGEE. V was pared by 2 bases and J by 3 bases, with 11 bases of the junction left unmatched. The DNA of the CDR3 is TGTGCCAGCAGCGTTCGTCCGGGACAGGGTCTGGACACTGAAGCTTTCTTT. Translation: CASSVRPGQGLDTEAFF.

This chain links TRBV11-2 with TRBJ2-1, with D maybe TRBD2 (6 bases). Germline CDR1 SGHAT, CDR2 FQNNGV. Trimming took off 2 bases at V and 7 bases at J, with 24 bases between the two ends. The length of the CDR3 is 18 residues. The CDR3 bases are TGTGCCAGCAGCTTATATGGTCGGGAGAGAGGCGAGGGGAATGAGCAGTTCTTC. It yields the protein CASSLYGRERGEGNEQFF.

The rearrangement links TRBV6-5 to TRBJ2-7, with 7 bases identical to TRBD1. Germline V gene lookup returns CDR1 MNHEY and CDR2 SVGAGI. J gave up 3 bases and V 7 bases, and 9 bases lay outside the gene matches. The CDR3 covers 14 residues. In nucleotides, the CDR3 is TGTGCCAGCACCAAAGGGGACAGATTCTACGAGCAGTACTTC. This sequence encodes CASTKGDRFYEQYF.

The chain recombines TRBV7-2 with TRBJ2-1; tentatively, D is TRBD2 (6 bases). CDR1 is SGHTA and CDR2 is FQGNSA in the germline V gene. V lost 1 base, J lost 3 bases, and 10 bases lay in between. This CDR3 has 15 residues. CDR3 DNA sequence: TGTGCCAGCAGCTTAGTTGCGGGATTCTACAATGAGCAGTTCTTC. It translates to CASSLVAGFYNEQFF. Drawing the rest from reference TRBV7-2 and TRBJ2-1, the complete variable domain is GAGVSQSPSNKVTEKGKDVELRCDPISGHTALYWYRQSLGQGLEFLIYFQGNSAPDKSGLPSDRFSAERTGGSVSTLTIQRTQQEDSAVYLCASSLVAGFYNEQFFGPGTRLTVL.

The V call is TRBV24-1, the J call TRBJ2-3, with 8 bases fitting TRBD2. J gave up 6 bases and V 2 bases, and 12 bases lay outside the gene matches. The V gene's germline CDR1 is KGHDR and CDR2 SFDVKD. The CDR3 covers 17 residues. The CDR3 DNA is TGTGCCACCAGTGATTGGGGTAGCGGGGATTTTTCGGATACGCAGTATTTT. Translating gives CATSDWGSGDFSDTQYF.

The V gene is TRBV3-1 (or the pseudogene TRBV3-2), the J gene TRBJ2-7, with 9 bases lining up with TRBD1. Trimming removed 3 bases from V and 1 base from J; junction bases left unmatched: 4. This CDR3 region has 15 residues. CDR1 is LGHDT, CDR2 YNNKEL, per germline (reference sequence). In nucleotides, the CDR3 is TGTGCCAGCAGCCAGACGGGACAGGGATCCTACGAGCAGTACTTC. Protein product: CASSQTGQGSYEQYF.